The entry below gives a single T cell receptor (delta chain) sequence along with its context. Antigen: not known. Germline CDR1 is TSWWSYY and CDR2 is QGS. V shed 3 bases and J shed 4 bases, with 9 bases lying between them. CDR3 size: 13 residues. This entry belongs to a study of Vδ1+ human thymocytes. Findings of the study overall: Highly polyclonal TRG and TRD repertoires with Gaussian CDR3 length distributions appeared in thymus. Unlike peripheral blood Vdelta1+ controls, thymic delta-chain sequences included 20% to 25% Vdelta2 and few Vdelta3.

RNA was extracted from the cells and then reverse transcribed. Pooled V-gene forward primers with one constant-region reverse primer generated the CDR3 amplicons by multiplex PCR. TCRdb repeated clone calling on the multiplex PCR reads with CATT. The sample shows more than 50,000 delta-chain clones, roughly 15% of them seen only once. The chain couples TRDV1 to TRDJ1; D is unresolved. Sequenced sample: Vdelta1+ gamma-delta thymocytes from the thymus. Subset reported: FACS-sorted CD3+ TCRalphabeta- TCRVdelta1+ TCRVdelta2- thymocytes. The receptor was derived from a girl less than two years old who had congenital heart surgery. The CDR3 nucleotides read TGTGCTCTTGGGGAGCCTTTCATCGATAAACTCATCTTT. This codes for CALGEPFIDKLIF.